These 13 T cell receptor beta chains share one sample of origin, sequenced in a study of cytomegalovirus exposure and HLA in healthy donors. PCR used 60 Vbeta primers and 13 Jbeta primers. Measured with immunoSEQ multiplex PCR; TCRdb has only the in-frame clones, and not every one. This listing includes fewer than 70,000 clones. The sample comprised PBMCs. The receptors stem from a woman younger than 30 in good health and CMV-seronegative.

The rearrangement joins TRBV28 to TRBJ1-5; no definite D call. This CDR3 is built from 12 residues. The V end was cut by 1 base, the J end by 10 bases, with 8 bases between. Per germline, CDR1 MDHEN and CDR2 SYDVKM. The CDR3 region is CASSLSQIPQHF. The CDR3 DNA reads TGTGCCAGCAGTTTATCACAGATTCCCCAGCATTTT.

The chain recombines TRBV5-6 with TRBJ2-7; possible D gene TRBD1, 6 bases. Germline V lookup: CDR1 SGHDT, CDR2 YYEEEE. The CDR3 runs to 13 residues. V lost 3 bases to trimming and J lost 2 bases, with 9 bases between them. CDR3 nucleotide sequence: TGTGCCAGCAGCTGGGGACAAACCTACGAGCAGTACTTC. Encoded protein: CASSWGQTYEQYF.

The chain combines TRBV7-9 with TRBJ2-3; tentatively, D is TRBD1 (5 bases). Per germline, CDR1 SEHNR and CDR2 FQNEAQ (reference sequence). CDR3 length: 15 residues. V gave up 5 bases and J gave up 4 bases, with 16 bases separating them. The CDR3 is CASSTDGARADTQYF. DNA for the CDR3: TGTGCCAGCAGCACAGATGGGGCAAGGGCAGATACGCAGTATTTT.

This chain joins TRBV6-5 and TRBJ1-1; D is ambiguous. Germline-derived CDR1 and CDR2 are MNHEY and SVGAGI. This CDR3 comprises 14 residues. Trimming took off 5 bases at V and 4 bases at J, with 14 bases between the two ends. The DNA for the CDR3 is TGTGCCAGCAGTCCCTCGGGCGGGCGCACTGAAGCTTTCTTT. Encoded protein: CASSPSGGRTEAFF.

The DNA of the CDR3 is TGTGCCAGCTCACTAGACAGGGGATATTACAATGAGCAGTTCTTC. Translating gives CASSLDRGYYNEQFF. This chain uses TRBV18 with TRBJ2-1, with 8 bases matching TRBD1. The CDR3 has 15 residues. V shed 4 bases and J 4 bases; nucleotides not matched to a gene: 6. CDR1 KGHSH and CDR2 LQKENI come from the germline V gene.

The chain has TRBV25-1 and TRBJ2-7; D possibly corresponds to TRBD1 (5 bases). Looked up from germline, CDR1 is MGHDK and CDR2 is SYGVNS. The CDR3 length is 15 residues. Between the trimmed V and J ends, which lost 5 bases and 5 bases, there was a span of 19 bases. CDR3 sequence (DNA): TGTGCCAGCAGTCCCCGCCAGGGTGTCGGTCACGAGCAGTACTTC. This gives the protein CASSPRQGVGHEQYF.

The chain joins TRBV25-1 to TRBJ1-1; TRBD1 matches at 7 bases. Trimming removed 4 bases from V and 6 bases from J; junction bases left unmatched: 14. The germline V gene has CDR1 MGHDK and CDR2 SYGVNS. CDR3 length: 16 residues. This chain's CDR3 is CASSVRPGGGRSEAFF. CDR3 DNA sequence: TGTGCCAGCAGTGTGCGACCAGGGGGTGGTAGATCTGAAGCTTTCTTT.

The CDR3 protein is CASSERAGGHYNYGYTF. The CDR3, as DNA: TGTGCCAGCAGTGAAAGGGCAGGGGGCCACTATAACTATGGCTACACCTTC. J is TRBJ1-2 and V is TRBV6-1; 8 positions match TRBD1. The CDR3 covers 17 residues. Germline CDR1 reads MNHNS; CDR2 reads SASEGT. V was clipped by 2 bases and J by 1 base; unmatched bases: 9.

A note on this clone: Compared with germline, one end of the junction differs, possibly owing to a read error. V usage is TRBV25-1 and J usage is TRBJ2-5; possible D gene TRBD2, 6 bases. Germline CDR1 reads MGHDK; CDR2 reads SYGVNS. This CDR3 has 15 amino acids. The DNA for the CDR3 is TGTGCCAGCAGTGATTCGGGGACTTCCCAAGAGAACCAGTACTTC. This translates into CASSDSGTSQENQYF.

V usage is TRBV5-6 and J usage is TRBJ2-7, with TRBD1 identical over 7 bases. The CDR3 is 14 residues long. Trimming took 3 bases from V and 3 from J; bases not matched to a gene: 6. CDR1 and CDR2 from the germline V gene are SGHDT and YYEEEE. In DNA, the CDR3 is TGTGCCAGCAGCTCCTCGACAGGGAACTACGAGCAGTACTTC. Amino acids: CASSSSTGNYEQYF.

V and J are TRBV25-1 and TRBJ1-1, with 9 positions matching TRBD1. V lost 3 bases, J lost 4 bases, and 6 bases stayed unmatched. The CDR3 totals 15 residues. The germline V gene has CDR1 MGHDK and CDR2 SYGVNS. CDR3 in amino acids: CASSDRQGEITEAFF. The CDR3 DNA sequence: TGTGCCAGCAGTGACCGACAGGGGGAAATCACTGAAGCTTTCTTT.

Note on this clone: Other DNA variants within this sample encode the same CDR3. V and J are TRBV6-5 and TRBJ1-2, with TRBD1 matching over 10 bases. The V and J ends lost 0 bases and 5 bases, in that order; junction bases with no gene match: 6. This CDR3 has 16 residues. Germline CDR1 and CDR2: MNHEY and SVGAGI. The CDR3: CASSYSGTGANYGYTF. CDR3 nucleotides: TGTGCCAGCAGTTACTCGGGGACAGGGGCGAATTATGGCTACACCTTC.

The chain links TRBV10-3 to TRBJ1-1, with 9 bases aligning to TRBD1. The CDR3 totals 15 residues. J gave up 5 bases and V 0 bases, and 4 bases lay outside the gene matches. Germline V gene data show CDR1 as ENHRY and CDR2 as SYGVKD. In DNA, the CDR3 is TGTGCCATCAGTGAGTCGGGACAGGGAGGGACTGAAGCTTTCTTT. Protein sequence: CAISESGQGGTEAFF.